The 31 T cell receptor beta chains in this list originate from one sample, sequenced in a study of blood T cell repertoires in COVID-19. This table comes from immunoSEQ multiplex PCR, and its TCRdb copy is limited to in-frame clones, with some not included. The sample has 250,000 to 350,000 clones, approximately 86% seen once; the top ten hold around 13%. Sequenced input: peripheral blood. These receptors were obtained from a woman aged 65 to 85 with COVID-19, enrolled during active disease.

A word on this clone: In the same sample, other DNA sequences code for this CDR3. The CDR3 coding sequence is TGTGCCAGCAGCCTGACAGGCAACACTGAAGCTTTCTTT. Protein sequence: CASSLTGNTEAFF. The chain employs TRBV7-9 and TRBJ1-1, with D maybe TRBD1 (6 bases). V lost 5 bases to trimming and J lost 2 bases, with 9 bases between them. The CDR3 extends over 13 amino acids. Germline assignment: CDR1 SEHNR and CDR2 FQNEAQ (reference sequence).

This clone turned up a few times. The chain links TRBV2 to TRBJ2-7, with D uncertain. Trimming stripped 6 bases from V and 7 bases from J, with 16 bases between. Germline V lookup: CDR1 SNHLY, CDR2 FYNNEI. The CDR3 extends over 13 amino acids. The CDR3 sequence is CASRQQPLREQYF. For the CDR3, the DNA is TGTGCCAGCAGACAGCAGCCTCTACGAGAGCAGTACTTC.

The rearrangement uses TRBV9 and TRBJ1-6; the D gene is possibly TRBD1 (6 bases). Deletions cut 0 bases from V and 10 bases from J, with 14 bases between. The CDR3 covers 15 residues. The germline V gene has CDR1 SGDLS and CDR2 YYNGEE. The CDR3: CASSVDVGGRSPLHF. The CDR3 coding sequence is TGTGCCAGCAGCGTAGATGTAGGGGGACGGTCACCCCTCCACTTT.

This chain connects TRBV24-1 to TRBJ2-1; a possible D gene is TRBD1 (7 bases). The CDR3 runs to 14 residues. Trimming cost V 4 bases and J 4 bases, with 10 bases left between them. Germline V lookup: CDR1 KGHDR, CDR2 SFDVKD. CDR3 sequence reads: CATSDAGQYNEQFF. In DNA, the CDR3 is TGTGCCACCAGTGACGCGGGACAGTACAATGAGCAGTTCTTC.

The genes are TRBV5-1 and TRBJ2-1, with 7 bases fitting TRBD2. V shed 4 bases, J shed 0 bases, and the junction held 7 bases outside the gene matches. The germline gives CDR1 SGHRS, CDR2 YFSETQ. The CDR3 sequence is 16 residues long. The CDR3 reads CASSGRESSSYNEQFF. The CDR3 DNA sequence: TGCGCCAGCAGCGGGCGGGAGTCCTCCTCCTACAATGAGCAGTTCTTC.

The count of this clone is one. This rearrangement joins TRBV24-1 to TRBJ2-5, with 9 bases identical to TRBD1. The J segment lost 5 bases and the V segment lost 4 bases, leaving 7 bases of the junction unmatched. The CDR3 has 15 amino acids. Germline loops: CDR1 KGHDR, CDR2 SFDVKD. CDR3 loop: CATSEATGTGETQYF. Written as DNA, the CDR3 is TGTGCCACCAGTGAAGCTACCGGGACAGGGGAGACCCAGTACTTC.

CDR3 residues: CAWSRDGGEGSPLHF. In DNA form, the CDR3 reads TGTGCCTGGAGTAGGGACGGAGGGGAAGGTTCACCCCTCCACTTT. The chain uses TRBV30 and TRBJ1-6; possibly TRBD1 for D (5 bases). CDR3 length: 15 amino acids. Germline assignment: CDR1 GTSNPN and CDR2 SVGIG (reference sequence). The V and J ends lost 2 bases and 9 bases respectively, with 17 bases between them.

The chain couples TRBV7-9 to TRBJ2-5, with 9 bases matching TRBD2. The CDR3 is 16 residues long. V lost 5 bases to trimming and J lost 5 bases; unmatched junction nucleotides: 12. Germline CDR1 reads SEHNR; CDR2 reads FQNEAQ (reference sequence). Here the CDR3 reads CASSPRPAGGLETQYF. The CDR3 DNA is TGTGCCAGCAGCCCCCGCCCGGCGGGGGGGCTCGAGACCCAGTACTTC.

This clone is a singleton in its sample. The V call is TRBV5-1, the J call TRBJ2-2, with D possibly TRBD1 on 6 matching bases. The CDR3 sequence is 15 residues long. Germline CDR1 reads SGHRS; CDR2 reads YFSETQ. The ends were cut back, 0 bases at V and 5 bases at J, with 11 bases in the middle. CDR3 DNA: TGCGCCAGCAGCTTGGGGTCTCAGGGGACCGGGGAGCTGTTTTTT. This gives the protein CASSLGSQGTGELFF.

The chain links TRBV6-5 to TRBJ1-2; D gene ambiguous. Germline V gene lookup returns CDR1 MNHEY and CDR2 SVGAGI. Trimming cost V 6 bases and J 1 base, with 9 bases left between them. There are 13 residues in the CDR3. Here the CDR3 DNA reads TGTGCCAGCAGCCGCCCCGGTAACTATGGCTACACCTTC. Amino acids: CASSRPGNYGYTF.

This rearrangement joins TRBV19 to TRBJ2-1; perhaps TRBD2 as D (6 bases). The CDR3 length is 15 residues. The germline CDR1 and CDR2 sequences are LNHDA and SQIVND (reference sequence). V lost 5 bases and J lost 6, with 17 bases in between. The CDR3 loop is CASSLLAGRINEQFF. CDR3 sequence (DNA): TGTGCCAGTAGTCTTCTTGCAGGGAGGATCAATGAGCAGTTCTTC.

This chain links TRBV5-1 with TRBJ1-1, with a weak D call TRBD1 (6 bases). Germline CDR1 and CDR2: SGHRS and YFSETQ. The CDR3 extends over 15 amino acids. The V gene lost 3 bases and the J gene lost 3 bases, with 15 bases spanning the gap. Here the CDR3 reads CASSWGGARDTEAFF. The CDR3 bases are TGCGCCAGCAGCTGGGGGGGGGCGAGGGACACTGAAGCTTTCTTT.

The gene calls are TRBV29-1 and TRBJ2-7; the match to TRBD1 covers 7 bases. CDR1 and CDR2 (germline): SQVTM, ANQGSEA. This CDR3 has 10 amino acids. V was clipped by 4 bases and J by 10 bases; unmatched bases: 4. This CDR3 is CSVGRQGQYF. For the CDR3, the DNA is TGCAGCGTTGGTAGACAGGGTCAGTACTTC.

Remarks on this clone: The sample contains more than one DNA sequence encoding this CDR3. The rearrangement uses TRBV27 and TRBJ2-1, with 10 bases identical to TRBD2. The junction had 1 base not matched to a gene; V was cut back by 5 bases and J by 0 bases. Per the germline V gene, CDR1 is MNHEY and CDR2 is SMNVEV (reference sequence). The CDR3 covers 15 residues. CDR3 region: CASSLAGVSYNEQFF. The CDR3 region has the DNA TGTGCCAGCAGTCTAGCGGGGGTCTCCTACAATGAGCAGTTCTTC.

As DNA, the CDR3 is TGCAGCTCCGGGACAGACTATGGCTACACCTTC. Translating gives CSSGTDYGYTF. V and J are TRBV29-1 and TRBJ1-2, with 7 nucleotides matching TRBD1. Germline CDR1 and CDR2: SQVTM and ANQGSEA. The CDR3 runs to 11 residues. The junction had 3 bases not matched to a gene; V was cut back by 8 bases and J by 3 bases.

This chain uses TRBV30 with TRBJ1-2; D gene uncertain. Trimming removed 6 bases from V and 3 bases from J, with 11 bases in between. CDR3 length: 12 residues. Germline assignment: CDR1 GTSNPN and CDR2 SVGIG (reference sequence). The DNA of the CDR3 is TGTGCCTGCCTCCCAGGATACTATGGCTACACCTTC. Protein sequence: CACLPGYYGYTF.

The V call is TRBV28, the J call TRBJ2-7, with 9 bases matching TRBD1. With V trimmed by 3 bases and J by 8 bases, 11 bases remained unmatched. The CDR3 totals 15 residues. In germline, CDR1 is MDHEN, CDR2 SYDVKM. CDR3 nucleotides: TGTGCCAGCAGTTTCTCCGACAGGGGGGGTACGAAGCAGTACTTC. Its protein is CASSFSDRGGTKQYF.

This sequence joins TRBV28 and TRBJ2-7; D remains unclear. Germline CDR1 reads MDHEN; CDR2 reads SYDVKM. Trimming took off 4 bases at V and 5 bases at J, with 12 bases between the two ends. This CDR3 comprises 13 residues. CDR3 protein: CASSSGPLHEQYF. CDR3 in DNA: TGTGCCAGCAGTTCGGGTCCCCTTCACGAGCAGTACTTC. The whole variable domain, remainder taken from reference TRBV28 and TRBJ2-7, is DVKVTQSSRYLVKRTGEKVFLECVQDMDHENMFWYRQDPGLGLRLIYFSYDVKMKEKGDIPEGYSVSREKKERFSLILESASTNQTSMYLCASSSGPLHEQYFGPGTRLTVT.

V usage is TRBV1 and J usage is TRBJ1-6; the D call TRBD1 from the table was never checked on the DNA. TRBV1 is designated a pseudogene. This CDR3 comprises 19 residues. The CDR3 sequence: CTSSRPQDGTGRVNSPLHF. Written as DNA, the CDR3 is TGCACCAGCAGCCGCCCACAAGACGGGACAGGGAGAGTTAATTCACCCCTCCACTTT.

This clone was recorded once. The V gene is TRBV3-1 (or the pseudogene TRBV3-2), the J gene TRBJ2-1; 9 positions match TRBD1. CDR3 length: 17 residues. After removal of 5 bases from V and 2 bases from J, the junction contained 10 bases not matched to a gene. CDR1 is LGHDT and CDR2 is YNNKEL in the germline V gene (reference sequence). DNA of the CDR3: TGTGCCAGCAGCTCAACGTGGGGACAGGGAACCTACAATGAGCAGTTCTTC. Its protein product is CASSSTWGQGTYNEQFF.

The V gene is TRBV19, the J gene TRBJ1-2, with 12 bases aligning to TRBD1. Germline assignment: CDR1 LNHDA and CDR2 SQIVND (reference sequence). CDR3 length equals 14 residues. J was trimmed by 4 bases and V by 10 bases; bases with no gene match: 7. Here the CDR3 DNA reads TGTGCCACACAACCGGGACAGGGGGCCTATGGCTACACCTTC. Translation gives CATQPGQGAYGYTF.

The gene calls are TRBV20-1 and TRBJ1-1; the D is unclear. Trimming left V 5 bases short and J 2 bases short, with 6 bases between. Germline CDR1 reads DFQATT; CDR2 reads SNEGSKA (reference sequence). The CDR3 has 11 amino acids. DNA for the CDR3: TGCAGTGCTCTACCCAACACTGAAGCTTTCTTT. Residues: CSALPNTEAFF.

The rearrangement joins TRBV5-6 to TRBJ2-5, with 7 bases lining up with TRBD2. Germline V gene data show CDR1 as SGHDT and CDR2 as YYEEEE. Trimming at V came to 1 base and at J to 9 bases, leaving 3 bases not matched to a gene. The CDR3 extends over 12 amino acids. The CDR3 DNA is TGTGCCAGCAGCTTGTTTGGGAGGGCCCAGTACTTC. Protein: CASSLFGRAQYF.

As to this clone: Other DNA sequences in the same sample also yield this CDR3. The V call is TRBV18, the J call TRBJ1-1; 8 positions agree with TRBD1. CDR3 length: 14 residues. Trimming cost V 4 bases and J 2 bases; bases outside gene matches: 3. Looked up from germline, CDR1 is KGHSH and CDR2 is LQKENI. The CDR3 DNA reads TGTGCCAGCTCACTTGGACAGGGAAACACTGAAGCTTTCTTT. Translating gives CASSLGQGNTEAFF.

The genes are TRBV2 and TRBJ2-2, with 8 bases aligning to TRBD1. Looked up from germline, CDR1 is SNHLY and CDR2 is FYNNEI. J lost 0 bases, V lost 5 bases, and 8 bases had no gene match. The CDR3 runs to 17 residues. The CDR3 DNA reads TGTGCCAGCAGTTTTCTGGGGACAGGCCCGAACACCGGGGAGCTGTTTTTT. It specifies CASSFLGTGPNTGELFF.

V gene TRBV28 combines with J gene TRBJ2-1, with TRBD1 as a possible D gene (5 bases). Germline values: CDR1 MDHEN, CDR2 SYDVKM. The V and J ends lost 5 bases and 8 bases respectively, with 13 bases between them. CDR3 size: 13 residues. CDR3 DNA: TGTGCCAGCAGTACCCAGGGTATCTATGAGCAGTTCTTC. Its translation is CASSTQGIYEQFF.

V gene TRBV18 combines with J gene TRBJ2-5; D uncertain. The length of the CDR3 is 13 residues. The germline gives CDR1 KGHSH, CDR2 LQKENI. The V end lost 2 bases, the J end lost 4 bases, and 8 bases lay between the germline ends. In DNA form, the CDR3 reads TGTGCCAGCTCACCAAATCAGCGAGAGACCCAGTACTTC. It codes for CASSPNQRETQYF.

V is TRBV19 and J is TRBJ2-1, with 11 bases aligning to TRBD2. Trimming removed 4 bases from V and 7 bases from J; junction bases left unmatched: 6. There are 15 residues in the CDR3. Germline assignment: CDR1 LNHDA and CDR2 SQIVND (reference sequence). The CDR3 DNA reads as TGTGCCAGTAGTAAGACTAGCGGGGTTGTGAATGAGCAGTTCTTC. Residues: CASSKTSGVVNEQFF.

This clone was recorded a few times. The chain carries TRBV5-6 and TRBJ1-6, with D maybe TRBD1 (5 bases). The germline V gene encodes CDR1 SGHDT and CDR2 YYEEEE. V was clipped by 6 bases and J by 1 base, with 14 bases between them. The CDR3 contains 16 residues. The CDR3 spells CASTYWEGSYNSPLHF. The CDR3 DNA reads TGTGCCAGCACCTACTGGGAGGGGTCCTATAATTCACCCCTCCACTTT.

The CDR3 protein is CASSLTSVRYEQFF. CDR3 in DNA: TGCGCCAGCAGCCTGACTAGCGTAAGGTATGAGCAGTTCTTC. The chain recombines TRBV5-1 with TRBJ2-1, with 8 bases fitting TRBD2. V was clipped by 4 bases and J by 8 bases; unmatched bases: 8. The CDR3 loop spans 14 amino acids. Germline V lookup: CDR1 SGHRS, CDR2 YFSETQ. The full variable domain, in which reference TRBV5-1 and TRBJ2-1 provide the parts outside the CDR3, is KAGVTQTPRYLIKTRGQQVTLSCSPISGHRSVSWYQQTPGQGLQFLFEYFSETQRNKGNFPGRFSGRQFSNSRSEMNVSTLELGDSALYLCASSLTSVRYEQFFGPGTRLTVL.

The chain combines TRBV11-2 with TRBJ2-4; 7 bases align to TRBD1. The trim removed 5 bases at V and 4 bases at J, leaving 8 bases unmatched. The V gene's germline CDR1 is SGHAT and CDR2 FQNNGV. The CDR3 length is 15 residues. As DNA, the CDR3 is TGTGCCAGCAGCCCCCGCACAGGGGAGAAAAACATTCAGTACTTC. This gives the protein CASSPRTGEKNIQYF.